This T cell receptor beta chain came from a study of blood T cell repertoires in COVID-19. The data were produced by immunoSEQ multiplex PCR, yet TCRdb's version contains in-frame clones alone and is incomplete. The data show about 160,000 clones, 80% to 90% seen once. The sample consisted of peripheral blood. This receptor was obtained from a woman aged 60 to 75 with COVID-19, enrolled during active disease.

The CDR3 loop reads CASAIQANYGYTF. As DNA, the CDR3 is TGTGCCAGCGCGATTCAAGCTAACTATGGCTACACCTTC. V gene TRBV2 combines with J gene TRBJ1-2, with D uncertain. There are 13 residues in the CDR3. CDR1 SNHLY and CDR2 FYNNEI come from the germline V gene. The ends were cut back, 8 bases at V and 0 bases at J, with 10 bases in the middle.